This is a list of T cell receptor beta chains from one sample in a study of OX40 agonist ivuxolimab in advanced cancers. TCRdb's copy holds only in-frame clones and misses some; the assay was immunoSEQ multiplex PCR. The table lists about 42,000 clones, approximately 80% of them singletons, with 23% in the top ten. The input for sequencing was CD4+ or CD8+ T cells sorted from blood, taken in a trial of the OX40 agonist ivuxolimab. These receptors all come from an adult with an advanced solid tumor such as melanoma, head and neck, liver or kidney cancer. The CDR3 runs from the conserved cysteine through the conserved F or W. The order of the fields is D gene, clone size, J gene, V gene, CDR3 DNA, CDR3 protein. A D gene is named only where the DNA matches it firmly. Clone size appears in some rows only: once, few, many, or a class for an expanded clone.

>.|.|TRBJ2-7|TRBV19
TGTGCCATCCCCTCGAGGGATGGGGGCGAGCAGTACTTC
CAIPSRDGGEQYF
>.|once|TRBJ1-5|TRBV19
TGTGCCAGTAAGGGAGTTGGGTCTTATCAGCCCCAGCATTTT
CASKGVGSYQPQHF
>.|once|TRBJ2-3|TRBV7-9
TGTGCCAGCAGCCTCGAGGGTAGCACAGATACGCAGTATTTT
CASSLEGSTDTQYF
>.|.|TRBJ1-1|TRBV7-2
TGTGCCAGCAGCCCAAGGATCCGGGGTGAAGCTTTCTTT
CASSPRIRGEAFF
>TRBD2|medium-sized|TRBJ2-2|TRBV27
TGTGCCAGCAGTGGGGGGACTATTGCCGGGGAGCTGTTTTTT
CASSGGTIAGELFF
>TRBD1|.|TRBJ2-3|TRBV15
TGTGCCACCAGCAAGCTGACAGGGGCCGTAGATACGCAGTATTTT
CATSKLTGAVDTQYF
>.|.|TRBJ2-1|TRBV28
TGTGCCAGCAGGAGATACAATGAGCAGTTCTTC
CASRRYNEQFF
>TRBD2|few|TRBJ2-3|TRBV30
TGTGCCTGGAGTGCTAGCGGGACCACAGATACGCAGTATTTT
CAWSASGTTDTQYF
>TRBD2|.|TRBJ2-1|TRBV9
TGTGCCAGCAGCCCTAGCGGGAGGGCATCCTACAATGAGCAGTTCTTC
CASSPSGRASYNEQFF
>.|few|TRBJ2-5|TRBV5-6
TGTGCCAGCAGCTTGGACACCGGGCTCCAAGAGACCCAGTACTTC
CASSLDTGLQETQYF
>TRBD2|once|TRBJ2-7|TRBV5-4
TGTGCCAGCAGCCCCGGACTAGCGGGACCCTACGAGCAGTACTTC
CASSPGLAGPYEQYF
>.|.|TRBJ2-7|TRBV25-1
TGTGCCAGCAGTGACACGGGCGGCTCCTACGAGCAGTACTTC
CASSDTGGSYEQYF
>TRBD1|.|TRBJ1-4|TRBV7-9
TGTGCCAGCGACCAGGGGGCGAATGAAAAACTGTTTTTT
CASDQGANEKLFF
>TRBD1|once|TRBJ2-1|TRBV9
TGTGCCAGCAGCCCTAGGGACAGGGGCTACAATGAGCAGTTCTTC
CASSPRDRGYNEQFF
>.|.|TRBJ2-2|TRBV5-4
TGTGCCAGCAGCTCCGTCGACTACGGGGAGCTGTTTTTT
CASSSVDYGELFF
>.|.|TRBJ1-5|TRBV19
TGTGCCAGTAGTATAGGTAAAGGCAGCAATCAGCCCCAGCATTTT
CASSIGKGSNQPQHF
>.|.|TRBJ1-1|TRBV27
TGTGCCAGCAGTTCCTCAAACGTGGACACTGAAGCTTTCTTT
CASSSSNVDTEAFF
>.|.|TRBJ2-1|TRBV27
TGTGCCAGCAGTTTCCAAGGTAATGAGCAGTTCTTC
CASSFQGNEQFF
>.|.|TRBJ1-2|TRBV27
TGTGCCAGCAGTTTATCGGCAGGGCACGACTATGGCTACACCTTC
CASSLSAGHDYGYTF
>.|.|TRBJ2-2|TRBV11-1
TGTGCCAGCAGCTTCACGGCGGGGTACACCGGGGAGCTGTTTTTT
CASSFTAGYTGELFF
>.|.|TRBJ1-1|TRBV7-2
TGTGCCAGCAGCTTAGAACAGATAAGTGAAGCTTTCTTT
CASSLEQISEAFF
>.|few|TRBJ2-7|TRBV20-1
TGCAGTGCTAGTGAAGCCTACGAGCAGTACTTC
CSASEAYEQYF
>.|.|TRBJ2-2|TRBV27
TGTGCCAGCAACACACAGGGAGTAGGGAACACCGGGGAGCTGTTTTTT
CASNTQGVGNTGELFF
>.|.|TRBJ1-4|TRBV5-1
TGCGCCAGCAGCTCCGGACAGAATAATGAAAAACTGTTTTTT
CASSSGQNNEKLFF
>TRBD2|.|TRBJ2-5|TRBV27
TGTGCCAGCAGTGCGGGACTAGCGGGTTCGCAAGAGACCCAGTACTTC
CASSAGLAGSQETQYF
>TRBD2|.|TRBJ2-7|TRBV5-6
TGTGCCAGCAACCGTTTGCCACCTAGCGGGGCAACCTACGAGCAGTACTTC
CASNRLPPSGATYEQYF
>.|.|TRBJ2-3|TRBV5-4
TGTGCCAGCAGCTTGTCCTCGGTGACCGAACTAGATACGCAGTATTTT
CASSLSSVTELDTQYF
>.|.|TRBJ2-7|TRBV28
TGTGCCAGCAGTTTGGAGAGGCTATACCAATACGAGCAGTACTTC
CASSLERLYQYEQYF
>TRBD1|.|TRBJ2-1|TRBV12-5
TGTGCTAGTGGTTTGGTAGGGGGCAGGGGTGAGGAGCAGTTCTTC
CASGLVGGRGEEQFF
>TRBD2|.|TRBJ2-1|TRBV15
TGTGCCACCAGCAGAGAACTAGCGGGGGGAAACAATGAGCAGTTCTTC
CATSRELAGGNNEQFF